The next 17 T cell receptor beta chains were all read from a single sample in a study of T cells in women clearing cervical HPV infection. Clones were read by immunoSEQ multiplex PCR, and TCRdb kept only the in-frame ones, dropping some. The sample table sets out more than 45,000 clones. The sequenced material came from blood buffy coat. The receptor set was obtained from a woman aged 18 to 75 with a cervical HPV16 infection that either progressed to CIN3+ or cleared (not recorded which).

With regard to this clone: The read halts 3 residues ahead of the CDR3 end, with the missing end drawn from the germline J gene. This rearrangement joins TRBV2 to TRBJ1-2; TRBD1 matches 7 bases. Looked up from germline, CDR1 is SNHLY and CDR2 is FYNNEI. V lost 5 bases and J lost 2; bases outside the gene matches: 2. The CDR3 extends over 13 amino acids. CDR3 sequence reads: CASSRQGNYGYTF. CDR3 DNA, as far as it was read: TGTGCCAGCAGTCGACAGGGAAACTATGGC. The whole variable domain, filled in from reference TRBV2 and TRBJ1-2, reads EPEVTQTPSHQVTQMGQEVILRCVPISNHLYFYWYRQILGQKVEFLVSFYNNEISEKSEIFDDQFSVERPDGSNFTLKIRSTKLEDSAMYFCASSRQGNYGYTFGSGTRLTVV.

The CDR3 reads CAWGDRGVGYTF. CDR3 bases read: TGTGCCTGGGGGGACAGGGGTGTCGGC. The V and J genes are TRBV30 and TRBJ1-2; TRBD1 aligns across 10 bases. The read gets to within 3 residues of the CDR3 end, and the germline J gene fills in the rest. CDR3 size: 12 residues. The germline CDR1 and CDR2 sequences are GTSNPN and SVGIG (reference sequence).

Comments on this clone: From the germline J gene comes the end of the CDR3, since the read stops 3 residues before it. The chain employs TRBV6-1 and TRBJ1-2; 11 nucleotides line up with TRBD1. Germline V gene sequence: CDR1 MNHNS, CDR2 SASEGT. This CDR3 comprises 14 residues. CDR3 sequence: CASSVGQGAGGYTF. The DNA read from the CDR3 is TGTGCCAGCAGTGTAGGACAGGGGGCAGGAGGC.

Comments on this clone: From the germline J gene comes the end of the CDR3, since the read stops 3 residues before it. The chain combines TRBV28 with TRBJ2-1; tentatively, D is TRBD1 (5 bases). The CDR3 extends over 14 amino acids. CDR1 and CDR2 (germline): MDHEN, SYDVKM. The V and J ends lost 3 bases and 1 base respectively, with 7 bases between them. CDR3 in amino acids: CASSLTASYNEQFF. The part of the CDR3 DNA that was read is TGTGCCAGCAGTTTGACAGCGTCCTACAATGAG. The complete variable domain, with remaining parts taken from reference TRBV28 and TRBJ2-1, reads DVKVTQSSRYLVKRTGEKVFLECVQDMDHENMFWYRQDPGLGLRLIYFSYDVKMKEKGDIPEGYSVSREKKERFSLILESASTNQTSMYLCASSLTASYNEQFFGPGTRLTVL.

For this clone: Read data end 3 residues before the CDR3 end; the end is taken from the germline J gene. V gene TRBV11-2 combines with J gene TRBJ2-5, with D hard to call. The CDR3 consists of 15 residues. V shed 4 bases and J shed 4 bases, with 16 bases lying between them. Germline V lookup: CDR1 SGHAT, CDR2 FQNNGV. The CDR3 bases that were read are TGTGCCAGCAGCTCATTACAAGGGCCGGCAGAGACC. Residues: CASSSLQGPAET. In full, the CDR3 reads CASSSLQGPAETQYF.

On this clone: The read stops 3 residues short of the end of the CDR3; the missing end is completed from the germline J gene. V gene TRBV20-1 combines with J gene TRBJ2-7; D remains unclear. This CDR3 spans 13 amino acids. Germline V gene lookup returns CDR1 DFQATT and CDR2 SNEGSKA (reference sequence). V was trimmed by 2 bases and J by 2 bases, leaving 10 bases between them. Incomplete CDR3 DNA: TGCAGTGCTAGATCGGCGGTAACCTACGAG. Protein product: CSARSAVTYE. Given in full, the CDR3 is CSARSAVTYEQYF.

A note on this clone: The read terminates 3 residues ahead of where the CDR3 ends, so the germline J gene completes it. V usage is TRBV4-1 and J usage is TRBJ1-1; D may be TRBD1 (5 bases). Trimming pared 0 bases from V and 4 bases from J, leaving 12 bases between. The CDR3 covers 15 residues. The germline gives CDR1 MGHRA, CDR2 YSYEKL. CDR3: CASSQEGMRGTEAFF. The covered CDR3 bases are TGCGCCAGCAGCCAAGAGGGGATGAGGGGCACTGAA.

Concerning this clone: With the read ending 3 residues before the CDR3 end, the germline J gene is used to fill in that end. The genes are TRBV10-1 and TRBJ2-7; TRBD1 might be the D (7 bases). The CDR3 is made up of 13 amino acids. CDR1 is WNHNN and CDR2 is SYGVQD in the germline V gene (reference sequence). Between the trimmed V and J ends, which lost 8 bases and 4 bases, there was a span of 15 bases. The CDR3 loop reads CASWLEGAYEQYF. Partial CDR3 DNA: TGCGCCAGCTGGTTGGAGGGGGCTTACGAG.

Details on this clone: The read terminates 3 residues before the CDR3 end, so the remaining end is supplied by the germline J gene. The rearrangement uses TRBV4-1 and TRBJ2-1; TRBD2 is a possible D gene (6 bases). Germline values: CDR1 MGHRA, CDR2 YSYEKL. The V end lost 0 bases, the J end lost 6 bases, and 18 bases lay between the germline ends. CDR3 length equals 17 residues. The sequenced CDR3 bases are TGCGCCAGCAGCCAAGACGTTGTATGGAGGGCCGGCAATGAG. This translates into CASSQDVVWRAGNE. The whole CDR3 sequence reads CASSQDVVWRAGNEQFF.

Points on this clone: Read coverage stops 3 residues before the CDR3 terminus; the germline J gene supplies the remainder. The chain links TRBV6-2 or TRBV6-3 to TRBJ1-1; D is perhaps TRBD1 (5 bases). The CDR3 is 12 amino acids. Germline CDR1 and CDR2: MNHEY and SVGEGT. The CDR3 bases that were read are TGTGCCAGCAGTGACCCGGTAGCAGGG. Amino acid sequence: CASSDPVAG. The complete CDR3 reads CASSDPVAGAFF.

Points on this clone: The read falls 3 residues short of the CDR3 end, and the missing part is taken from the germline J gene. The V call is TRBV6-4, the J call TRBJ2-1; D perhaps matches TRBD2 (5 bases). CDR1 is MRHNA and CDR2 is SNTAGT in the germline V gene. The CDR3 contains 13 residues. V lost 4 bases, J lost 5 bases, and 9 bases lay in between. CDR3 protein: CASSALVNNEQFF. CDR3 DNA (partial): TGTGCCAGCAGTGCACTAGTCAACAATGAG.

Comments on this clone: The read is 3 residues too short to cover the CDR3 end, so that end is filled in from the germline J gene. The J gene is TRBJ2-5, the V gene TRBV5-1; D gene ambiguous. In germline, CDR1 is SGHRS, CDR2 YFSETQ. The CDR3 contains 14 residues. V lost 1 base and J lost 1, with 8 bases in between. The sequenced CDR3 bases are TGCGCCAGCAGCTTGTCGCAGTCCCAAGAGACC. This codes for CASSLSQSQET. The full CDR3 reads CASSLSQSQETQYF.

With regard to this clone: The missing CDR3 end, 3 residues past where the read stops, is filled in from the germline J gene. V usage is TRBV30 and J usage is TRBJ1-3; no reliable D call. Germline assignment: CDR1 GTSNPN and CDR2 SVGIG (reference sequence). This CDR3 spans 15 amino acids. Trimming stripped 0 bases from V and 4 bases from J, with 13 bases between. The CDR3 bases that were read are TGTGCCTGGAGTGTCGATCCGGGTAGAGGAAACACC. Residues: CAWSVDPGRGNT. The full CDR3 protein is CAWSVDPGRGNTIYF.

A note on this clone: The read halts 3 residues ahead of the CDR3 end, with the missing end drawn from the germline J gene. This chain joins TRBV6-4 and TRBJ1-5, with a tentative D call TRBD1 (5 bases). The length of the CDR3 is 15 residues. The germline CDR1 and CDR2 sequences are MRHNA and SNTAGT. Trimming left V 0 bases short and J 7 bases short, with 13 bases between. The CDR3 DNA, read in part, is TGTGCCAGCAGTGACTCGATACGGGGGACGCAGCCC. This encodes CASSDSIRGTQP. The whole CDR3 protein is CASSDSIRGTQPQHF.

As regards this clone: Coverage ceases 3 residues before the CDR3 finishes, and the germline J gene fills in the end. This chain connects TRBV30 to TRBJ1-4; 10 bases are shared with TRBD1. CDR3 length: 16 residues. Germline loops: CDR1 GTSNPN, CDR2 SVGIG (reference sequence). With 4 bases clipped from V and 6 bases from J, the junction kept 11 bases outside the gene matches. Incomplete CDR3 DNA: TGTGCCTGGAACCTATGGGACAGGGGAGAGGATGAAAAA. This codes for CAWNLWDRGEDEK. The full CDR3 sequence reads CAWNLWDRGEDEKLFF.

As for this clone: The read terminates 3 residues ahead of where the CDR3 ends, so the germline J gene completes it. J is TRBJ2-7 and V is TRBV14, with a possible D match to TRBD2 (6 bases). With 1 base removed from V and 2 bases from J, the gap between germline ends came to 9 bases. The CDR3 is made up of 14 amino acids. Germline loops: CDR1 SGHDN, CDR2 FVKESK. CDR3 region: CASSQGLATYEQYF. CDR3 DNA, as far as it was read: TGTGCCAGCAGCCAAGGGCTAGCGACCTACGAG. The entire variable domain, with the rest obtained from reference TRBV14 and TRBJ2-7, is as follows: EAGVTQFPSHSVIEKGQTVTLRCDPISGHDNLYWYRRVMGKEIKFLLHFVKESKQDESGMPNNRFLAERTGGTYSTLKVQPAELEDSGVYFCASSQGLATYEQYFGPGTRLTVT.

Points on this clone: Read coverage stops 3 residues before the CDR3 terminus; the germline J gene supplies the remainder. The chain is built from TRBV6-1 and TRBJ1-2, with 9 bases aligning to TRBD1. Germline CDR1 and CDR2: MNHNS and SASEGT. The junction had 1 base not matched to a gene; V was cut back by 1 base and J by 4 bases. The CDR3 extends over 14 amino acids. The CDR3 bases that were read are TGTGCCAGCAGTGAAGGACAGGGGGTCTATGGC. Protein product: CASSEGQGVYG. The entire CDR3 reads CASSEGQGVYGYTF.